The next 2 T cell receptor beta chains were all read from a single sample in a study of blood T cell repertoires in COVID-19. The assay was immunoSEQ multiplex PCR, and TCRdb's table has in-frame clones only and misses some. The table has more than 20,000 clones, roughly nine tenths seen once; the top ten hold approximately 20%. The source material was peripheral blood. The receptors come from a human donor in a cohort sampled during active COVID-19.

CDR3 residues: CASLWGAPLTLNTEAFF. In nucleotides, the CDR3 is TGTGCCAGCCTTTGGGGAGCCCCCTTAACCTTGAACACTGAAGCTTTCTTT. The J gene is TRBJ1-1, the V gene TRBV28; unclear D gene. The germline V gene has CDR1 MDHEN and CDR2 SYDVKM. Between the trimmed V and J ends, which lost 8 bases and 0 bases, there was a span of 22 bases. The CDR3 has 17 residues.

This chain links TRBV9 with TRBJ1-2; 8 positions match TRBD1. Germline assignment: CDR1 SGDLS and CDR2 YYNGEE. V dropped 2 bases and J dropped 5; count of bases not matched to a gene: 8. This CDR3 has 15 amino acids. The CDR3 reads CASSVWGQANYGYTF. For the CDR3, the DNA is TGTGCCAGCAGCGTTTGGGGACAGGCCAATTATGGCTACACCTTC.